This entry lists 8 T cell receptor beta chains sequenced from one sample in a study of cytomegalovirus exposure and HLA in healthy donors. The PCR employed 60 Vbeta primers together with 13 Jbeta primers. Measured with immunoSEQ multiplex PCR; TCRdb has only the in-frame clones, and not every one. Of some 150,000 clones listed, about 80% are singletons. Input material: PBMCs. The receptors stem from a man aged 18 to 30 in good health and CMV-seropositive.

The chain employs TRBV18 and TRBJ1-2, with D possibly TRBD1 on 6 matching bases. V gave up 5 bases and J gave up 8 bases, with 12 bases separating them. The CDR3 sequence is 12 residues long. Germline loops: CDR1 KGHSH, CDR2 LQKENI. The CDR3 loop reads CASSAGDRGYTF. The CDR3 DNA is TGTGCCAGCTCAGCAGGGGATCGAGGCTACACCTTC.

The rearrangement links TRBV7-2 to TRBJ1-2, with TRBD1 identical over 9 bases. The germline gives CDR1 SGHTA, CDR2 FQGNSA. V shed 4 bases and J 0 bases; nucleotides not matched to a gene: 9. The CDR3 sequence is 17 residues long. The CDR3 nucleotides read TGTGCCAGCAGCTCTGGCAGGGACAGGGCTTCTAACTATGGCTACACCTTC. As protein: CASSSGRDRASNYGYTF.

V gene TRBV5-1 combines with J gene TRBJ2-1; a possible D gene is TRBD2 (6 bases). Per germline, CDR1 SGHRS and CDR2 YFSETQ. With 2 bases removed from V and 1 base from J, the gap between germline ends came to 10 bases. The CDR3 loop spans 15 amino acids. CDR3 amino acids: CASSFGTPSYNEQFF. CDR3 nucleotides: TGCGCCAGCAGCTTCGGGACTCCATCCTACAATGAGCAGTTCTTC.

V and J are TRBV6-5 and TRBJ1-2, with a possible D match to TRBD1 (6 bases). CDR1 and CDR2 (germline): MNHEY, SVGAGI. The V end was cut by 2 bases, the J end by 4 bases, with 17 bases between. This CDR3 region has 16 residues. The CDR3 loop reads CASSYPGTTGIYGYTF. The CDR3 DNA is TGTGCCAGCAGTTACCCCGGGACTACAGGGATCTATGGCTACACCTTC.

This clone was seen just once. The DNA for the CDR3 is TGTGCCAGCAGTGATCCGGGAAGGATGACAGATACGCAGTATTTT. Translated: CASSDPGRMTDTQYF. V is TRBV2 and J is TRBJ2-3, with D maybe TRBD2 (5 bases). V was shortened by 3 bases and J by 3 bases, with 13 bases between the two germline ends. CDR3 length: 15 residues. Germline values: CDR1 SNHLY, CDR2 FYNNEI.

V usage is TRBV4-2 and J usage is TRBJ1-2; D gene ambiguous. The CDR3 totals 16 residues. V gave up 1 base and J gave up 8 bases, with 20 bases separating them. Germline loops: CDR1 LGHNA, CDR2 YNFKEQ. The CDR3 sequence is CASSQGGGGPAGGYTF. CDR3 DNA sequence: TGTGCCAGCAGCCAAGGAGGAGGTGGACCCGCGGGGGGCTACACCTTC.

The V and J genes are TRBV7-8 and TRBJ1-1; no firm D call. The CDR3 spans 14 residues. V was trimmed by 2 bases and J by 3 bases, leaving 10 bases between them. The germline gives CDR1 SGHVS, CDR2 FQNEAQ. The CDR3 sequence: CASSLPGRDTEAFF. For the CDR3, the DNA is TGTGCCAGCAGCTTACCTGGGAGGGACACTGAAGCTTTCTTT.

The chain joins TRBV18 to TRBJ1-1, with no clear D. Germline values: CDR1 KGHSH, CDR2 LQKENI. This CDR3 comprises 14 residues. The germline V and J ends were trimmed by 3 bases and 0 bases, with 8 bases remaining between them. The CDR3 DNA reads as TGTGCCAGCTCACCCGCAGCGCTGAACACTGAAGCTTTCTTT. Protein product: CASSPAALNTEAFF.